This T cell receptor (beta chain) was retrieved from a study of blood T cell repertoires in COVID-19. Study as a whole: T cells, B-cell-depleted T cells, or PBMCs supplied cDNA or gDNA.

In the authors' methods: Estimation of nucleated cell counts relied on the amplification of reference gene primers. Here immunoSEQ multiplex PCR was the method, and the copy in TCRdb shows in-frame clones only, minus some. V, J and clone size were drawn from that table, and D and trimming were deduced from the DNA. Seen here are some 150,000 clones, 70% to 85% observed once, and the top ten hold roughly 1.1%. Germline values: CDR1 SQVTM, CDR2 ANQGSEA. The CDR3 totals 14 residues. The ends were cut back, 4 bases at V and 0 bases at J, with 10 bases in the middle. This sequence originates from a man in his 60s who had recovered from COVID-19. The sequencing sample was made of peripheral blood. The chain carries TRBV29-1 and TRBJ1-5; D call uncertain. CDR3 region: CSVAPTNSNQPQHF. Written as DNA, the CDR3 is TGCAGCGTTGCGCCGACTAATAGCAATCAGCCCCAGCATTTT.